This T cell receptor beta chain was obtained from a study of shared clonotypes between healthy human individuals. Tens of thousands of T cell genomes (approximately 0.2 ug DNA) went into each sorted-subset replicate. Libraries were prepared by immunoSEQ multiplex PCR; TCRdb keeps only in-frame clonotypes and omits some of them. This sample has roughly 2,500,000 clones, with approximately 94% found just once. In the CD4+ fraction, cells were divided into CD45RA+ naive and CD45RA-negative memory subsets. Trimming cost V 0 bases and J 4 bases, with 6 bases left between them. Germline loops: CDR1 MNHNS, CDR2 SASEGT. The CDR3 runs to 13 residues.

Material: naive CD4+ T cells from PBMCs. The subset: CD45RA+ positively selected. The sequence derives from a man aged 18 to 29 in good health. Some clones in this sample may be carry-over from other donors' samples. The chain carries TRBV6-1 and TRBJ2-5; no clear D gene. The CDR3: CASSEALLETQYF. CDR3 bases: TGTGCCAGCAGTGAAGCGCTTCTAGAGACCCAGTACTTC.